This TCR beta chain was retrieved from a study of T cell repertoires in cytomegalovirus infection. Study in general: Both a matching HLA type and CMV infection were indicated by public TCR beta signatures.

Germline-derived CDR1 and CDR2 are DFQATT and SNEGSKA (reference sequence). With V trimmed by 5 bases and J by 9 bases, 3 bases remained unmatched. CDR3 length: 11 residues. This clonotype was counted between two and nine times. Its antigen is as yet unknown. TCRdb recomputed calls from the reads with MiXCR, one row per CDR3 protein. The repertoire consists of 490,000 or so distinct CDR3 sequences, with around 11% occurring once and the leading ten covering 10%. Overall study results and limits: CMV carriers having the relevant HLA were flagged by cumulative public TCR beta family frequency. CMV-specific TCR beta clonotypes restricted by HLA-C were the ones dominating the ex vivo response.

Sequencing was done on a sample of PBMCs. The TCR comes from a human donor in good health (CMV status not recorded). Some clones in this sample may be carry-over from other donors' samples. The chain couples TRBV20-1 to TRBJ1-2; TRBD1 matches 10 bases. The CDR3, as DNA: TGCAGTGCTGGGGACAGGGGAAGCTACACCTTC. Its translation: CSAGDRGSYTF.